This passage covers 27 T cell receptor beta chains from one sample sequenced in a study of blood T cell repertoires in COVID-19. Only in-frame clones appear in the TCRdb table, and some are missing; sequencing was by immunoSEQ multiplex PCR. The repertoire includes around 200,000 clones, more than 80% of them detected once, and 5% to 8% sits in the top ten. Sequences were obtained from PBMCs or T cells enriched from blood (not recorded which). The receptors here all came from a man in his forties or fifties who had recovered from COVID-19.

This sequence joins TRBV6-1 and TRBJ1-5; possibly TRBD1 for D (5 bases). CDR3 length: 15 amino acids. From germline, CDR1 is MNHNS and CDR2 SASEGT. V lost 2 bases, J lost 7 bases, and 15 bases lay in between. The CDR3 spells CASSETGGSQQPQHF. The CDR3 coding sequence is TGTGCCAGCAGTGAAACGGGGGGGTCTCAACAGCCCCAGCATTTT.

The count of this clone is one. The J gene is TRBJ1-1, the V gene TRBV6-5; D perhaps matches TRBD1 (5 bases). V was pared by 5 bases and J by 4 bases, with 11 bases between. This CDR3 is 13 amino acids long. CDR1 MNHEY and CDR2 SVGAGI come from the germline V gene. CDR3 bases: TGTGCCAGCAGTCCTGCCAGGGCCACTGAAGCTTTCTTT. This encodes CASSPARATEAFF.

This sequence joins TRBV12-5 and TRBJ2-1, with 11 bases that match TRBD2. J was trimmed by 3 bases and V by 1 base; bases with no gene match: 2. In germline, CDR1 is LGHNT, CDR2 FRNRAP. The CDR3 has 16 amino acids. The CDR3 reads CASGLELAGVYNEQFF. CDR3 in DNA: TGTGCTAGTGGTTTGGAACTAGCGGGAGTCTACAATGAGCAGTTCTTC.

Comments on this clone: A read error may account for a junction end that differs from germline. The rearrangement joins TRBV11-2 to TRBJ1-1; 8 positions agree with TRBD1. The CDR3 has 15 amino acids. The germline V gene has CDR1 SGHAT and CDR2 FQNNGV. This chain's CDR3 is CARRGRGASDTEAFF. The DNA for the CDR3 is TGTGCCCGCAGGGGGCGGGGGGCGTCGGACACTGAAGCTTTCTTT.

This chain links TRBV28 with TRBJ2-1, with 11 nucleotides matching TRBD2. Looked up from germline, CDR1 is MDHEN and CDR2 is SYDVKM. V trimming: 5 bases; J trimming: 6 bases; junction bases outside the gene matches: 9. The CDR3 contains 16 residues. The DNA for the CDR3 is TGTGCCAGCAGTACTCCTATAGCGGGGGGGGTCAATGAGCAGTTCTTC. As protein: CASSTPIAGGVNEQFF.

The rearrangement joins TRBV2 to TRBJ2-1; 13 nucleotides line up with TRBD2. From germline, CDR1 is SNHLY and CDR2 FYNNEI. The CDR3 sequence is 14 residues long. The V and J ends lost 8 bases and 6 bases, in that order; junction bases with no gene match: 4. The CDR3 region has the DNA TGTGCCAGCCGGAGGACTAGCGGGAGCAATGAGCAGTTCTTC. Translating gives CASRRTSGSNEQFF.

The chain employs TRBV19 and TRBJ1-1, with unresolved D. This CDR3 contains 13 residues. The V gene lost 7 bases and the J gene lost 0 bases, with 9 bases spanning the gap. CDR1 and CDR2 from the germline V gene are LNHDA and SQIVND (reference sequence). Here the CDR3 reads CASKDGVNTEAFF. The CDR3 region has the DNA TGTGCCAGTAAAGACGGGGTGAACACTGAAGCTTTCTTT.

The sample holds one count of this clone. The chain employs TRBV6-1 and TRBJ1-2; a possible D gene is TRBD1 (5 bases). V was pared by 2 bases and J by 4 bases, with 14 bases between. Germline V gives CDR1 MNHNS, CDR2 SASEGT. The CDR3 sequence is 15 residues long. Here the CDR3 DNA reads TGTGCCAGCAGTGAAAGGGGAAACCCGGTCTATGGCTACACCTTC. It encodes CASSERGNPVYGYTF.

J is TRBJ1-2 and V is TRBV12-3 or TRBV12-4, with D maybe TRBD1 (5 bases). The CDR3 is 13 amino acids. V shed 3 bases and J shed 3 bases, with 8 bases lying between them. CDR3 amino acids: CASSLRGDYGYTF. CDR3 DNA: TGTGCCAGCAGTTTGCGGGGGGACTATGGCTACACCTTC.

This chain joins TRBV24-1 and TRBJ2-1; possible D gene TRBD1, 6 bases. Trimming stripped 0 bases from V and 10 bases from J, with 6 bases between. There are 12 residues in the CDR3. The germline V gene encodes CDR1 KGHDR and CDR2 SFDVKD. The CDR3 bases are TGTGCCACCAGTGATTTGGGGGGCGAGCAGTTCTTC. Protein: CATSDLGGEQFF.

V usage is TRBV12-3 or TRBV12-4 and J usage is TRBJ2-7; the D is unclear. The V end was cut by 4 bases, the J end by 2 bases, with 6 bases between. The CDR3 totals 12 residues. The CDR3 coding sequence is TGTGCCAGCAGTTACACGACCTACGAGCAGTACTTC. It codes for CASSYTTYEQYF.

The CDR3 region is CASSPLGGMTNEKLFF. The CDR3, as DNA: TGTGCCAGTAGCCCCCTCGGCGGGATGACTAATGAAAAACTGTTTTTT. The chain combines TRBV19 with TRBJ1-4, with D unclear. The CDR3 contains 16 residues. Trimming cost V 6 bases and J 2 bases, with 16 bases left between them. CDR1 is LNHDA and CDR2 is SQIVND in the germline V gene (reference sequence).

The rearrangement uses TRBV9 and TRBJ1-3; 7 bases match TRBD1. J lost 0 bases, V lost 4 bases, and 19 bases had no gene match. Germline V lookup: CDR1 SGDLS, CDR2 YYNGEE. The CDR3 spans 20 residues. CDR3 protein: CASSSPGGQGVSTSGNTIYF. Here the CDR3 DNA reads TGTGCCAGCAGCTCTCCTGGAGGGCAGGGGGTCTCGACCTCTGGAAACACCATATATTTT.

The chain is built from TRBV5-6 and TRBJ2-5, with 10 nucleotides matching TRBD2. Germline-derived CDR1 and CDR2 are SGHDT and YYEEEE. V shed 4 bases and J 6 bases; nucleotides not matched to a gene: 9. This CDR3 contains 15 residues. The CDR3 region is CASSPTGTSEKTQYF. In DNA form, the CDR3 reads TGTGCCAGCAGCCCCACCGGGACTAGCGAAAAGACCCAGTACTTC. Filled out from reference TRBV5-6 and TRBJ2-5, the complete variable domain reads DAGVTQSPTHLIKTRGQQVTLRCSPKSGHDTVSWYQQALGQGPQFIFQYYEEEERQRGNFPDRFSGHQFPNYSSELNVNALLLGDSALYLCASSPTGTSEKTQYFGPGTRLLVL.

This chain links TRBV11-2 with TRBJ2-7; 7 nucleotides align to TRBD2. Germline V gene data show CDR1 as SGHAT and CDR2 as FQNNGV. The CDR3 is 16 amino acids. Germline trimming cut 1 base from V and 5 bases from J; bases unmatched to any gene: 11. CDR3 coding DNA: TGTGCCAGCAGCTTAGTTGGGGGGGTTTCGAACCACGAGCAGTACTTC. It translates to CASSLVGGVSNHEQYF. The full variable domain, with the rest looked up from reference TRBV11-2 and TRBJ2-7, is EAGVAQSPRYKIIEKRQSVAFWCNPISGHATLYWYQQILGQGPKLLIQFQNNGVVDDSQLPKDRFSAERLKGVDSTLKIQPAKLEDSAVYLCASSLVGGVSNHEQYFGPGTRLTVT.

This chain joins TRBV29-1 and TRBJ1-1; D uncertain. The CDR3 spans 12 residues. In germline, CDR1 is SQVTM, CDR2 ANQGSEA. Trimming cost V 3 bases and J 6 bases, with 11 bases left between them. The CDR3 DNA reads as TGCAGCGTTGACCCGCTCGGGGCTGAAGCTTTCTTT. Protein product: CSVDPLGAEAFF. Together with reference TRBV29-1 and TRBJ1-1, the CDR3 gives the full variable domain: SAVISQKPSRDICQRGTSLTIQCQVDSQVTMMFWYRQQPGQSLTLIATANQGSEATYESGFVIDKFPISRPNLTFSTLTVSNMSPEDSSIYLCSVDPLGAEAFFGQGTRLTVV.

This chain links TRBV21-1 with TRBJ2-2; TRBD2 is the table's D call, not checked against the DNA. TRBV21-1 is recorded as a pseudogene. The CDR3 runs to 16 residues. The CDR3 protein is CASSKEGLGSAGELFF. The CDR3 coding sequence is TGTGCCAGCAGCAAAGAGGGACTAGGATCGGCCGGGGAGCTGTTTTTT.

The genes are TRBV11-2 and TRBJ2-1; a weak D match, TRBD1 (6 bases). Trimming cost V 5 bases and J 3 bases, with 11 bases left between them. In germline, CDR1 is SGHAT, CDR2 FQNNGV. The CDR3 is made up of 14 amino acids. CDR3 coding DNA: TGTGCCAGCAGCCCAATGACAGGCTACAATGAGCAGTTCTTC. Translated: CASSPMTGYNEQFF. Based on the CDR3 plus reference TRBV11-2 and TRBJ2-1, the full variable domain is EAGVAQSPRYKIIEKRQSVAFWCNPISGHATLYWYQQILGQGPKLLIQFQNNGVVDDSQLPKDRFSAERLKGVDSTLKIQPAKLEDSAVYLCASSPMTGYNEQFFGPGTRLTVL.

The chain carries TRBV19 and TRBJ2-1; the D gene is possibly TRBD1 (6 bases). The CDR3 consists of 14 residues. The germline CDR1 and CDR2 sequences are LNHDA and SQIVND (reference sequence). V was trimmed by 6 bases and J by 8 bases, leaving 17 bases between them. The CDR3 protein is CASRRTGMEDEQFF. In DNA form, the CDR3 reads TGTGCCAGTAGAAGAACAGGGATGGAGGATGAGCAGTTCTTC. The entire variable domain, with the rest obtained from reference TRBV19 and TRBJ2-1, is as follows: DGGITQSPKYLFRKEGQNVTLSCEQNLNHDAMYWYRQDPGQGLRLIYYSQIVNDFQKGDIAEGYSVSREKKESFPLTVTSAQKNPTAFYLCASRRTGMEDEQFFGPGTRLTVL.

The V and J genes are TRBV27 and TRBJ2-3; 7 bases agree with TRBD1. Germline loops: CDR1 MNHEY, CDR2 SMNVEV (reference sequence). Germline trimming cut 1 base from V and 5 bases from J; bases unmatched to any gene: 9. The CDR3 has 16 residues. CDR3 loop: CASSLWAGGSQDTQYF. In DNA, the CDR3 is TGTGCCAGCAGTTTATGGGCAGGGGGTTCGCAAGATACGCAGTATTTT.

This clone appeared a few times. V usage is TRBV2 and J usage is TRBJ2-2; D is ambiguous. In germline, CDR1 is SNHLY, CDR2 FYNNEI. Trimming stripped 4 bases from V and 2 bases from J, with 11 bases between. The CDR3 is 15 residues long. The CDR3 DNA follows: TGTGCCAGCAGTGTAGAACTAATAAACACCGGGGAGCTGTTTTTT. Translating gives CASSVELINTGELFF.

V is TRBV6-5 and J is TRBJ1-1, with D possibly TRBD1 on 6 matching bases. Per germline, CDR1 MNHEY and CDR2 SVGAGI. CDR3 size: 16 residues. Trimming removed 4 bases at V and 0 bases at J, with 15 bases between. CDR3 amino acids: CASSFSGVRMNTEAFF. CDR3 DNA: TGTGCCAGCAGTTTTTCAGGGGTGCGGATGAACACTGAAGCTTTCTTT.

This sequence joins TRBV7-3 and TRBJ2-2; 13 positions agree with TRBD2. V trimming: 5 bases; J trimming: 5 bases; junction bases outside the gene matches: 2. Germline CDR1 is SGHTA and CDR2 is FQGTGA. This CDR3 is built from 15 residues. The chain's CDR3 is CASSRTSGGTGELFF. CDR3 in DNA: TGTGCCAGCAGCAGGACTAGCGGGGGTACCGGGGAGCTGTTTTTT.

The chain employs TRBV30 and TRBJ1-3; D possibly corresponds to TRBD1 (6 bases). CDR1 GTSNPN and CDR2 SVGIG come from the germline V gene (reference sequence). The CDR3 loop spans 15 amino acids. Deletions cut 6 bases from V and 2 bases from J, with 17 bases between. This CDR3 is CACRQVRATGNTIYF. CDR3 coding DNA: TGTGCCTGCCGACAGGTGCGGGCGACTGGAAACACCATATATTTT.

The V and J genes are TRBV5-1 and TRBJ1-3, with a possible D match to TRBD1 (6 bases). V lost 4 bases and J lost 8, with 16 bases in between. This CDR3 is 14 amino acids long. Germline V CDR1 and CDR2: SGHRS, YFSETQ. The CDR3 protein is CASSPLQGRDTIYF. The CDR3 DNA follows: TGCGCCAGCAGCCCTCTACAGGGAAGGGACACCATATATTTT.

The CDR3 DNA reads as TGTGCCAGCAGCTTACGCTCCCTATCCCAAGAGACCCAGTACTTC. It is translated as CASSLRSLSQETQYF. The rearrangement joins TRBV7-2 to TRBJ2-5; D is unresolved. The V gene lost 2 bases and the J gene lost 1 base, with 11 bases spanning the gap. CDR1 is SGHTA, CDR2 FQGNSA, per germline. The CDR3 consists of 15 residues.

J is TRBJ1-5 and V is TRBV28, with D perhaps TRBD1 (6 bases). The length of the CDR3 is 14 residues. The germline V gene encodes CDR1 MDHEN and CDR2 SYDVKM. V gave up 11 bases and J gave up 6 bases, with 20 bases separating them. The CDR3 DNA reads TGTGCCGTACGACCGACAGGTCCGACTCAGCCCCAGCATTTT. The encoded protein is CAVRPTGPTQPQHF.